Shown below are 14 T cell receptor beta chains from a single sample sequenced in a study of OX40 agonist ivuxolimab in advanced cancers. The method was immunoSEQ multiplex PCR; TCRdb's version includes in-frame clones alone and lacks a portion of them. In the table there are around 73,000 clones, 80% to 90% of which are singletons. The sample here was CD4+ or CD8+ T cells sorted from blood, taken in a trial of the OX40 agonist ivuxolimab. These TCRs come from an adult with an advanced solid tumor such as melanoma, head and neck, liver or kidney cancer.

The chain recombines TRBV2 with TRBJ2-7, with D unclear. The CDR3 totals 14 residues. The V and J ends lost 1 base and 0 bases respectively, with 7 bases between them. Germline V gene lookup returns CDR1 SNHLY and CDR2 FYNNEI. The CDR3 sequence: CASSEVGFSYEQYF. CDR3 sequence (DNA): TGTGCCAGCAGTGAAGTGGGGTTCTCCTACGAGCAGTACTTC.

The sample holds one count of this clone. The genes are TRBV6-6 and TRBJ2-1; 10 nucleotides align to TRBD2. The CDR3 contains 15 residues. CDR1 is MNHNY and CDR2 is SVGAGI in the germline V gene (reference sequence). V shed 7 bases, J shed 8 bases, and the junction held 11 bases outside the gene matches. The CDR3 nucleotides read TGTGCCAGCACCCCGGGTCTAGCGGGAGTCGATGAGCAGTTCTTC. Residues: CASTPGLAGVDEQFF.

The chain recombines TRBV18 with TRBJ2-1; a weak D match, TRBD2 (5 bases). Germline lookup yields CDR1 KGHSH and CDR2 LQKENI. CDR3 length: 16 amino acids. V was clipped by 1 base and J by 6 bases, with 16 bases between them. CDR3 region: CASSPLPGVSVNEQFF. Here the CDR3 DNA reads TGTGCCAGCTCACCACTCCCCGGGGTCAGCGTCAATGAGCAGTTCTTC.

J is TRBJ2-5 and V is TRBV29-1; 7 nucleotides match TRBD2. The CDR3 consists of 13 residues. The V gene end was trimmed by 7 bases and the J gene end by 5 bases; junction bases not matched to a gene: 10. The V gene's germline CDR1 is SQVTM and CDR2 ANQGSEA. CDR3 nucleotides: TGCAGCGCAGACCACCGGGGGGTGGAGACCCAGTACTTC. Protein sequence: CSADHRGVETQYF. Full variable domain (missing parts from reference TRBV29-1 and TRBJ2-5): SAVISQKPSRDICQRGTSLTIQCQVDSQVTMMFWYRQQPGQSLTLIATANQGSEATYESGFVIDKFPISRPNLTFSTLTVSNMSPEDSSIYLCSADHRGVETQYFGPGTRLLVL.

The chain carries TRBV7-2 and TRBJ2-5, with 9 positions matching TRBD2. The J call is in doubt because the DNA end fits TRBJ2-7 better. This CDR3 has 15 amino acids. Looked up from germline, CDR1 is SGHTA and CDR2 is FQGNSA. The DNA of the CDR3 is TGTGCCAGCAGCCGAGCGGGAGGTCCCTCCTACGAGCAGTACTTC. Its translation is CASSRAGGPSYEQYF.

The genes are TRBV7-9 and TRBJ1-5; D gene uncertain. The V and J ends lost 0 bases and 6 bases respectively, with 6 bases between them. The CDR3 length is 13 residues. CDR1 and CDR2 from the germline V gene are SEHNR and FQNEAQ (reference sequence). CDR3 in DNA: TGTGCCAGCAGCTTAGCGCTTTCTCAGCCCCAGCATTTT. It is translated as CASSLALSQPQHF.

This clone was picked up a small number of times. The chain employs TRBV6-5 and TRBJ1-2; 9 nucleotides match TRBD1. V shed 2 bases, J shed 7 bases, and the junction held 2 bases outside the gene matches. The germline CDR1 and CDR2 sequences are MNHEY and SVGAGI. The CDR3 is made up of 13 amino acids. The CDR3 DNA reads TGTGCCAGCAGTTACACAGGGGGCAGTGGCTACACCTTC. Residues: CASSYTGGSGYTF.

The chain has TRBV7-9 and TRBJ2-3; TRBD2 might be the D (5 bases). Trimming shortened V by 5 bases and J by 4 bases, and 13 bases separated the two germline ends. The CDR3 is 14 amino acids. Germline-derived CDR1 and CDR2 are SEHNR and FQNEAQ (reference sequence). The chain's CDR3 is CASSLLGGPDTQYF. CDR3 nucleotide sequence: TGTGCCAGCAGCCTCTTAGGAGGACCAGATACGCAGTATTTT.

The rearrangement links TRBV7-9 to TRBJ2-2, with no clear D. Germline V gene sequence: CDR1 SEHNR, CDR2 FQNEAQ (reference sequence). The CDR3 spans 13 residues. The ends were cut back, 1 base at V and 7 bases at J, with 7 bases in the middle. CDR3 in amino acids: CASSLVKGGELFF. The CDR3 nucleotides are TGTGCCAGCAGCTTAGTTAAGGGCGGGGAGCTGTTTTTT. Using reference TRBV7-9 and TRBJ2-2 for the parts outside the CDR3, the full variable domain is DTGVSQNPRHKITKRGQNVTFRCDPISEHNRLYWYRQTLGQGPEFLTYFQNEAQLEKSRLLSDRFSAERPKGSFSTLEIQRTEQGDSAMYLCASSLVKGGELFFGEGSRLTVL.

The chain joins TRBV28 to TRBJ2-3; 8 bases agree with TRBD2. Per germline, CDR1 MDHEN and CDR2 SYDVKM. V gave up 4 bases and J gave up 0 bases; unmatched junction bases: 6. The CDR3 totals 16 residues. CDR3 nucleotide sequence: TGTGCCAGCAGTTCATCTAGCGGGTCGAGCACAGATACGCAGTATTTT. Its protein product is CASSSSSGSSTDTQYF.

The chain couples TRBV11-2 to TRBJ1-1, with D unresolved. This CDR3 contains 15 residues. The germline V gene has CDR1 SGHAT and CDR2 FQNNGV. Deletions cut 2 bases from V and 1 base from J, with 11 bases between. CDR3 DNA sequence: TGTGCCAGCAGCTTATTGGTGGGAGGGAACACTGAAGCTTTCTTT. Translating it yields CASSLLVGGNTEAFF.

V usage is TRBV6-5 and J usage is TRBJ2-7, with 11 bases identical to TRBD1. Germline CDR1 MNHEY, CDR2 SVGAGI. V trimming: 6 bases; J trimming: 3 bases; junction bases outside the gene matches: 4. CDR3 size: 14 residues. The CDR3 DNA is TGTGCCAGCAGGAAAGGGACAGGGGGCTACGAGCAGTACTTC. Translation gives CASRKGTGGYEQYF.

The rearrangement joins TRBV7-9 to TRBJ1-4; no clear D gene. The V gene lost 1 base and the J gene lost 8 bases, with 11 bases spanning the gap. Per germline, CDR1 SEHNR and CDR2 FQNEAQ (reference sequence). The CDR3 is 14 amino acids. The CDR3 DNA is TGTGCCAGCAGCTTAGGCTCGACGGGGGAAAAACTGTTTTTT. It translates to CASSLGSTGEKLFF. Drawing the rest from reference TRBV7-9 and TRBJ1-4, the complete variable domain is DTGVSQNPRHKITKRGQNVTFRCDPISEHNRLYWYRQTLGQGPEFLTYFQNEAQLEKSRLLSDRFSAERPKGSFSTLEIQRTEQGDSAMYLCASSLGSTGEKLFFGSGTQLSVL.

This chain links TRBV7-4 with TRBJ2-6; D gene uncertain. V lost 5 bases and J 5 bases, leaving 22 bases between the germline ends. The germline V gene has CDR1 SGHVT and CDR2 SQSDAQ. The CDR3 consists of 18 residues. The CDR3 DNA reads as TGTGCCAGCAGCATTGTTAACAGCTCACAAAGTCGGGCCAACGTCCTGACTTTC. Translating it yields CASSIVNSSQSRANVLTF.